The clone carrying this T cell receptor (beta chain) showed up many times. Its antigen is unknown. The sample is drawn from a study of regulatory T cells in long-lasting Graves disease. Looking at the study overall: The definition of persistent Graves' disease was over 5 years of antithyroid drugs with positive TSH receptor antibodies. Study observations and caveats: Having few samples may have compromised the accuracy.

The CDR3 extends over 16 amino acids. Germline-derived CDR1 and CDR2 are SGHAT and FQNNGV. The ends lost 5 bases at V and 5 bases at J; junction bases unmatched: 13. Time point denoted: persistent/refractory GD, antithyroid drugs over 5 years with positive TRAb. Extracted RNA from PBMCs served as the source of the TCR library. The peripheral blood volume drawn was approximately 9 milliliters, and it was collected into EDTA tubes. Researchers made TCR beta libraries by using iRepertoire HTBI primers and running Arm-PCR on CDR3 regions. In the study's own analysis: Identified across the samples were 60 to 70 TRBV segments and 14 TRBJ segments. TCRdb reprocessed the multiplex PCR reads with MiXCR, giving one entry per CDR3 protein. The V and J calls reflect TCRdb's pipeline rather than the authors' work. The data contain a few hundred thousand distinct CDR3 sequences, approximately 25% of them singletons.

The V and J genes are TRBV11-2 and TRBJ1-1; TRBD1 matches 8 bases. The sequence was obtained from a woman aged 40 to 50 with Graves disease. Specimen: peripheral blood mononuclear cells (PBMCs), collected when the disease was refractory, from a patient treated with antithyroid drugs. The CDR3 is CASSPFMGQAKTEAFF. For the CDR3, the DNA is TGTGCCAGCAGCCCATTCATGGGACAGGCAAAAACTGAAGCTTTCTTT.